These T cell receptor beta chains were read from a single sample in a study of beta chain features in type 1 diabetes. The data were produced by immunoSEQ multiplex PCR, yet TCRdb's version contains in-frame clones alone and is incomplete. Altogether 250,000 to 350,000 clones are present, approximately 15% being singletons, with the ten largest covering about 6.7%. The sequenced sample was central memory CD4+ T cells from blood. These TCRs come from a man in his thirties or forties in good health. Each CDR3 is given with its conserved first and last residue. The order of the fields is J gene, V gene, clone size, D gene, CDR3 protein, CDR3 DNA. D genes are given only for firm matches. Clone size is stated in some rows and not others, as once, few, many or a class when expanded.

TRBJ1-1 TRBV10-3 many TRBD1 CAISRAPGQGNTEAFF TGTGCCATCAGTCGAGCACCGGGACAGGGGAACACTGAAGCTTTCTTT
TRBJ2-7 TRBV7-2 NA TRBD1 CASSSPPGTVYYEQYF TGTGCCAGCAGCTCCCCCCCCGGGACAGTGTACTACGAGCAGTACTTC
TRBJ1-2 TRBV30 NA NA CAWNKNDVSHTF TGTGCCTGGAACAAAAATGACGTTTCCCACACCTTC
TRBJ2-1 TRBV7-3 NA TRBD1 CASSLGRGRLFF TGTGCCAGCAGCTTAGGCAGGGGGCGCCTGTTCTTC
TRBJ2-3 TRBV2 NA NA CASSASGTQTDTQYF TGTGCCAGCAGTGCCTCGGGGACTCAAACAGATACGCAGTATTTT
TRBJ2-2 TRBV14 NA TRBD1 CASSKRTGLNTGELFF TGTGCCAGCAGCAAACGGACAGGATTGAACACCGGGGAGCTGTTTTTT
TRBJ2-4 TRBV6-5 NA TRBD1 CASTVGQGSYIQYF TGTGCCAGCACTGTGGGACAGGGGTCCTACATTCAGTACTTC
TRBJ1-1 TRBV9 NA NA CASSPRVNTEAFF TGTGCCAGCAGCCCTCGGGTGAACACTGAAGCTTTCTTT
TRBJ2-3 TRBV13 few TRBD2 CASSQLAENTDTQYF TGTGCCAGCAGCCAACTAGCGGAAAACACAGATACGCAGTATTTT
TRBJ1-5 TRBV6-5 NA NA CASSVDSHQPQHF TGTGCCAGCAGTGTCGACAGCCATCAGCCCCAGCATTTT
TRBJ2-1 TRBV7-3 few NA CASSLRSGNNEQFF TGTGCCAGCAGCTTAAGGTCTGGGAACAATGAGCAGTTCTTC
TRBJ2-1 TRBV15 NA TRBD2 CASRPGLAGVGEQFF TGTGCCTCCCGGCCGGGACTAGCGGGAGTCGGTGAGCAGTTCTTC
TRBJ2-3 TRBV7-2 NA NA CASSPTTRDTDTQYF TGTGCCAGCAGCCCCACCACTAGGGACACAGATACGCAGTATTTT
TRBJ1-1 TRBV13 NA NA CASTSEGPHFF TGTGCCAGCACCAGTGAGGGTCCGCATTTCTTT
TRBJ2-7 TRBV11-2 few TRBD1 CASSKGQGPYEQYF TGTGCCAGCAGTAAAGGACAGGGACCCTACGAGCAGTACTTC
TRBJ1-1 TRBV19 NA NA CASRARGVGNTEAFF TGTGCCAGTAGGGCTCGGGGGGTTGGGAACACTGAAGCTTTCTTT
TRBJ2-3 TRBV28 few NA CASSLLLGPSDTQYF TGTGCCAGCAGTTTATTGCTGGGGCCCTCAGATACGCAGTATTTT
TRBJ1-4 TRBV7-9 many NA CASSPLGVGLFF TGTGCCAGCAGCCCCCTCGGGGTAGGACTGTTTTTT
TRBJ2-5 TRBV5-4 few TRBD2 CASRRTSGGEGETQYF TGTGCCAGCAGGCGCACTAGCGGGGGGGAAGGAGAGACCCAGTACTTC
TRBJ1-2 TRBV28 NA TRBD1 CASSSPGAGGGPGYGYTF TGTGCCAGCAGTAGCCCCGGTGCAGGGGGCGGCCCTGGCTATGGCTACACCTTC
TRBJ2-3 TRBV10-3 NA TRBD1 CATKPGGPGGDTQYF TGTGCCACCAAACCAGGGGGCCCCGGGGGAGATACGCAGTATTTT
TRBJ1-1 TRBV27 few NA CASSRPMATEAFF TGTGCCAGCAGCCGACCGATGGCCACTGAAGCTTTCTTT
TRBJ2-7 TRBV4-3 few TRBD2 CASSQVAGGSYEQYF TGCGCCAGCAGCCAAGTGGCGGGGGGCTCCTACGAGCAGTACTTC
TRBJ1-4 TRBV6-4 NA NA CASSLLRALEKLFF TGTGCCAGCAGTCTCTTGCGGGCCCTTGAAAAACTGTTTTTT
TRBJ2-3 TRBV6-1 NA TRBD2 CASSELAGAIDTQYF TGTGCCAGCAGTGAATTAGCGGGGGCTATAGATACGCAGTATTTT
TRBJ2-3 TRBV7-2 few NA CASSFITPTDTQYF TGTGCCAGCAGCTTTATCACTCCAACAGATACGCAGTATTTT
TRBJ2-7 TRBV9 many NA CASSPYQWAYEQYF TGTGCCAGCAGCCCCTACCAGTGGGCCTACGAGCAGTACTTC
TRBJ2-2 TRBV11-1 few TRBD2 CASSGTSGRDTGELFF TGTGCCAGCAGCGGCACTAGCGGGAGGGATACCGGGGAGCTGTTTTTT
TRBJ2-3 TRBV5-1 NA TRBD2 CASSLVGEGSTDTQYF TGCGCCAGCAGCTTGGTGGGGGAGGGGAGCACAGATACGCAGTATTTT
TRBJ2-1 TRBV5-6 few NA CASSLGLGLLNEQFF TGTGCCAGCAGCTTGGGACTAGGACTCCTTAATGAGCAGTTCTTC
TRBJ2-2 TRBV4-2 few NA CASSQEAATGELFF TGTGCCAGCAGCCAAGAGGCGGCCACCGGGGAGCTGTTTTTT